The 18 T cell receptor beta chains below all came from one sample that was sequenced in a study of blood T cell repertoires in COVID-19. TCRdb keeps only in-frame clones here, not all; method: immunoSEQ multiplex PCR. This table has 200,000 to 250,000 clones, around 85% appearing once. The sample was peripheral blood. The receptor source for this set is a woman in her 30s who had recovered from COVID-19.

This clone was picked up a small number of times. The chain couples TRBV11-3 to TRBJ2-5; 9 bases line up with TRBD2. V trimming: 5 bases; J trimming: 2 bases; junction bases outside the gene matches: 6. This CDR3 has 15 residues. Germline V gives CDR1 SGHNT, CDR2 YENEEA. The CDR3 coding sequence is TGTGCCAGCAGCACGACTAGCGGAACACAAGAGACCCAGTACTTC. Residues: CASSTTSGTQETQYF.

This chain joins TRBV19 and TRBJ2-3; TRBD2 matches at 7 bases. With 3 bases clipped from V and 0 bases from J, the junction kept 6 bases outside the gene matches. This CDR3 spans 16 amino acids. Germline lookup yields CDR1 LNHDA and CDR2 SQIVND (reference sequence). The DNA for the CDR3 is TGTGCCAGTAGTATGCCTAGCGGAACTAGCACAGATACGCAGTATTTT. This sequence encodes CASSMPSGTSTDTQYF.

The gene calls are TRBV6-2 or TRBV6-3 and TRBJ1-5; possibly TRBD1 for D (5 bases). CDR1 is MNHEY, CDR2 SVGEGT, per germline. The CDR3 loop spans 13 amino acids. V lost 5 bases, J lost 7 bases, and 12 bases lay in between. The CDR3 protein is CASSIGDGQPQHF. CDR3 DNA: TGTGCCAGCAGTATAGGGGATGGCCAGCCCCAGCATTTT.

V and J are TRBV10-2 and TRBJ2-2; weak D call: TRBD2 (5 bases). V was clipped by 0 bases and J by 4 bases, with 9 bases between them. Per the germline V gene, CDR1 is WSHSY and CDR2 is SAAADI. The CDR3 consists of 15 residues. CDR3: CASSESGIITGELFF. CDR3 nucleotides: TGCGCCAGCAGTGAGTCCGGGATCATCACCGGGGAGCTGTTTTTT.

The chain recombines TRBV6-5 with TRBJ2-7, with D perhaps TRBD1 (6 bases). CDR3 size: 12 residues. V shed 7 bases and J shed 2 bases, with 9 bases lying between them. The germline gives CDR1 MNHEY, CDR2 SVGAGI. CDR3 loop: CASIRGTYEQYF. The CDR3 bases are TGTGCCAGCATCAGGGGAACCTACGAGCAGTACTTC.

The chain uses TRBV11-2 and TRBJ2-7; 8 positions agree with TRBD2. The length of the CDR3 is 15 residues. With V trimmed by 1 base and J by 4 bases, 6 bases remained unmatched. Germline CDR1 and CDR2: SGHAT and FQNNGV. The CDR3 DNA follows: TGTGCCAGCAGCTTAGCACGGGGGGGGCAATACGAGCAGTACTTC. Its protein is CASSLARGGQYEQYF. Filled out from reference TRBV11-2 and TRBJ2-7, the complete variable domain reads EAGVAQSPRYKIIEKRQSVAFWCNPISGHATLYWYQQILGQGPKLLIQFQNNGVVDDSQLPKDRFSAERLKGVDSTLKIQPAKLEDSAVYLCASSLARGGQYEQYFGPGTRLTVT.

This clone was detected a few times. V gene TRBV29-1 combines with J gene TRBJ1-1; 9 nucleotides agree with TRBD1. V shed 4 bases and J 6 bases; nucleotides not matched to a gene: 9. This CDR3 contains 14 residues. CDR1 and CDR2 (germline): SQVTM, ANQGSEA. The DNA for the CDR3 is TGCAGCGTTGGAGAACAGGGGGCTGTGGCTGAAGCTTTCTTT. Translating gives CSVGEQGAVAEAFF.

The J gene is TRBJ2-7, the V gene TRBV11-2, with 7 bases matching TRBD1. The germline V gene encodes CDR1 SGHAT and CDR2 FQNNGV. The CDR3 contains 16 residues. V trimming: 6 bases; J trimming: 2 bases; junction bases outside the gene matches: 13. The CDR3: CASSKSTGVSPYEQYF. The CDR3 DNA is TGTGCCAGCAGTAAATCAACAGGGGTCAGCCCCTACGAGCAGTACTTC.

The chain recombines TRBV20-1 with TRBJ1-2; perhaps TRBD1 as D (5 bases). The germline CDR1 and CDR2 sequences are DFQATT and SNEGSKA (reference sequence). This CDR3 is 15 amino acids long. V was pared by 3 bases and J by 6 bases, with 20 bases between. In DNA form, the CDR3 reads TGCAGTGCTAGTGTCCCCGGGTTCTGGGGCGATGGCTACACCTTC. This codes for CSASVPGFWGDGYTF.

The chain joins TRBV6-1 to TRBJ2-7; 8 bases agree with TRBD1. Trimming at V came to 4 bases and at J to 3 bases, leaving 20 bases not matched to a gene. The V gene's germline CDR1 is MNHNS and CDR2 SASEGT. This CDR3 comprises 19 residues. For the CDR3, the DNA is TGTGCCAGCAGTGGGGATTGGGGGACAGGAGATGGAGCCGACTACGAGCAGTACTTC. Translating it yields CASSGDWGTGDGADYEQYF.

This clone appeared once. The CDR3 loop is CASSLASSQSYEQYF. CDR3 in DNA: TGCGCCAGCAGCTTGGCTTCTAGCCAGTCCTACGAGCAGTACTTC. The genes are TRBV5-1 and TRBJ2-7; D is possibly TRBD2 (5 bases). V shed 0 bases and J shed 1 base, with 11 bases lying between them. CDR3 size: 15 residues. Looked up from germline, CDR1 is SGHRS and CDR2 is YFSETQ.

This rearrangement joins TRBV4-1 to TRBJ1-1; TRBD1 is a possible D gene (5 bases). V was shortened by 1 base and J by 7 bases, with 16 bases between the two germline ends. Germline V gene lookup returns CDR1 MGHRA and CDR2 YSYEKL. The CDR3 consists of 15 residues. The chain's CDR3 is CASSQAGTGVFEAFF. In nucleotides, the CDR3 is TGCGCCAGCAGCCAAGCCGGGACGGGGGTATTTGAAGCTTTCTTT.

The table lists this clone with a count of one. The V call is TRBV5-6, the J call TRBJ2-5; 15 bases match TRBD2. Germline V CDR1 and CDR2: SGHDT, YYEEEE. The CDR3 loop spans 18 amino acids. V lost 4 bases to trimming and J lost 2 bases; unmatched junction nucleotides: 9. The CDR3 coding sequence is TGTGCCAGCAGCCTGGGACTAGCGGGGGGCCCCTCTCAAGAGACCCAGTACTTC. As protein: CASSLGLAGGPSQETQYF.

This clone was seen more than once but under ten times. The CDR3 bases are TGTGCCAGCAAACGGGGGTGGGGAACTGAAGCTTTCTTT. This sequence encodes CASKRGWGTEAFF. V is TRBV12-3 or TRBV12-4 and J is TRBJ1-1; a possible D gene is TRBD1 (5 bases). CDR3 length: 13 amino acids. The germline V and J ends were trimmed by 7 bases and 5 bases, with 14 bases remaining between them.

The V gene is TRBV5-4, the J gene TRBJ2-1, with 11 nucleotides matching TRBD2. J was trimmed by 6 bases and V by 4 bases; bases with no gene match: 3. CDR3 length: 14 residues. CDR1 and CDR2 (germline): SGHNT, YYREEE (reference sequence). CDR3 in amino acids: CASSNSGGANEQFF. The CDR3 nucleotides read TGTGCCAGCAGCAATAGCGGGGGGGCCAATGAGCAGTTCTTC.

The chain combines TRBV4-2 with TRBJ2-2, with 9 nucleotides matching TRBD1. This CDR3 is built from 16 residues. The germline V gene has CDR1 LGHNA and CDR2 YNFKEQ. Germline trimming cut 1 base from V and 1 base from J; bases unmatched to any gene: 1. The CDR3 reads CASSQGGQGNTGELFF. CDR3 coding DNA: TGTGCCAGCAGCCAAGGGGGACAGGGGAACACCGGGGAGCTGTTTTTT.

J is TRBJ1-2 and V is TRBV27; TRBD1 is a possible D gene (6 bases). V lost 5 bases, J lost 4 bases, and 11 bases lay in between. This CDR3 contains 13 residues. Germline V CDR1 and CDR2: MNHEY, SMNVEV (reference sequence). The DNA of the CDR3 is TGTGCCAGCAGTATAGGACAGTCCTATGGCTACACCTTC. Residues: CASSIGQSYGYTF.

This rearrangement joins TRBV10-3 to TRBJ1-3; the D gene is possibly TRBD1 (6 bases). The CDR3 consists of 15 residues. Germline V CDR1 and CDR2: ENHRY, SYGVKD. Trimming removed 3 bases from V and 0 bases from J, with 9 bases in between. The CDR3 reads CAISDSDSSGNTIYF. DNA for the CDR3: TGTGCCATCAGTGATTCGGACAGCTCTGGAAACACCATATATTTT.